What follows describes a single TCR beta chain. The antigen remains undetermined. The germline V gene encodes CDR1 MDHEN and CDR2 SYDVKM. Trimming took off 4 bases at V and 3 bases at J, with 6 bases between the two ends. This CDR3 region has 12 residues. Each CDR3 protein is one row after TCRdb ran MiXCR on the reads. Counted here are about 500,000 distinct CDR3 sequences, roughly a third occurring once; the ten biggest clones make up 15% to 20%. The data were obtained in a study of T cell repertoires in cytomegalovirus infection. Study-level information: Public TCR beta signatures provided an indication of both CMV infection and a matching HLA type.

This sample comprised cultured PBMCs, obtained from culture after CMV antigen stimulation. The sequence derives from a human donor in good health (CMV status not recorded). Some clones in this sample may be carry-over from other donors' samples. The chain uses TRBV28 and TRBJ1-2; D ambiguous. CDR3 protein: CASSYGHYGYTF. CDR3 nucleotides: TGTGCCAGCAGTTACGGACACTATGGCTACACCTTC.